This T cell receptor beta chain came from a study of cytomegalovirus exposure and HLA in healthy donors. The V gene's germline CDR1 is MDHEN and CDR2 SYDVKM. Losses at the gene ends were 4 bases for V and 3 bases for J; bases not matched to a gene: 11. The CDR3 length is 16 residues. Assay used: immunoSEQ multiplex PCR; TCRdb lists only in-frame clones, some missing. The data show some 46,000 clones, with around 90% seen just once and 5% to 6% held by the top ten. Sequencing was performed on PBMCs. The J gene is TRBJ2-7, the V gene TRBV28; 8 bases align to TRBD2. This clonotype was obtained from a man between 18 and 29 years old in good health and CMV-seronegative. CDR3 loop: CASSSQRSGTRYEQYF. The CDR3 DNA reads TGTGCCAGCAGTTCCCAACGTAGCGGGACCCGCTACGAGCAGTACTTC.